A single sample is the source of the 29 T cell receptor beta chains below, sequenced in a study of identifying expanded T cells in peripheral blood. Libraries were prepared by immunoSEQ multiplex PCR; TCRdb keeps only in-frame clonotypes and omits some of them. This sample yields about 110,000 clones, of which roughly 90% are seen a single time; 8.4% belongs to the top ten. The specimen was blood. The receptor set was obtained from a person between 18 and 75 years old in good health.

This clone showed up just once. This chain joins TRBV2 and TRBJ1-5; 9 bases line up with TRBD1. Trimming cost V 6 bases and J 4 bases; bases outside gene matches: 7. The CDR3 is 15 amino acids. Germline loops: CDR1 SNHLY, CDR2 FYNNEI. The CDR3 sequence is CASSLTGGRNQPQHF. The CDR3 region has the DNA TGTGCCAGCAGCCTTACAGGGGGCAGGAATCAGCCCCAGCATTTT.

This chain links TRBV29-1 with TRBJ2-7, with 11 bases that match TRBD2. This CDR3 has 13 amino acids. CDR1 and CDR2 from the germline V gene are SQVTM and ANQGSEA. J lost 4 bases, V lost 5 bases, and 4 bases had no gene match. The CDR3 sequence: CSVNLAGGYEQYF. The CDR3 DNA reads TGCAGCGTTAATCTAGCGGGGGGATACGAGCAGTACTTC.

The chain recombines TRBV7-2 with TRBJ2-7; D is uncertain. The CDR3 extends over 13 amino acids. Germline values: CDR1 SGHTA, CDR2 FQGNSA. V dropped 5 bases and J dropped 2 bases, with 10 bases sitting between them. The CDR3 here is CASSPYIAYEQYF. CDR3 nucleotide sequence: TGTGCCAGCAGCCCCTACATTGCCTACGAGCAGTACTTC.

The CDR3 DNA reads as TGCGCCAGCAGCCCGCCGACAGGGGAGAATGAAAAACTGTTTTTT. Translating it yields CASSPPTGENEKLFF. The V gene is TRBV5-1, the J gene TRBJ1-4, with 8 nucleotides matching TRBD1. The CDR3 extends over 15 amino acids. Germline assignment: CDR1 SGHRS and CDR2 YFSETQ. V lost 4 bases to trimming and J lost 5 bases; unmatched junction nucleotides: 7. Supplemented by reference TRBV5-1 and TRBJ1-4, the full variable domain reads KAGVTQTPRYLIKTRGQQVTLSCSPISGHRSVSWYQQTPGQGLQFLFEYFSETQRNKGNFPGRFSGRQFSNSRSEMNVSTLELGDSALYLCASSPPTGENEKLFFGSGTQLSVL.

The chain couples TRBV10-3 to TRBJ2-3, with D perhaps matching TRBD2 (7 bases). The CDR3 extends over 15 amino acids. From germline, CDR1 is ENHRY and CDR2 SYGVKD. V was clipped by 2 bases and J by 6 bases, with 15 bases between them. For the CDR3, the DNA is TGTGCCATCAGTGAGGACGGGGGGCCGGGTGATACGCAGTATTTT. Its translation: CAISEDGGPGDTQYF.

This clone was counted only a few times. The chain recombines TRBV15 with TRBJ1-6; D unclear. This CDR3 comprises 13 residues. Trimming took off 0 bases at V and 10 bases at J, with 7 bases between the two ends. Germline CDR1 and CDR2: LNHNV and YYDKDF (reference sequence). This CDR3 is CATSRENSSPLHF. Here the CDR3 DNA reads TGTGCCACCAGCAGAGAAAACTCCTCACCCCTCCACTTT. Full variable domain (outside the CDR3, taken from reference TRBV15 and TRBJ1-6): DAMVIQNPRYQVTQFGKPVTLSCSQTLNHNVMYWYQQKSSQAPKLLFHYYDKDFNNEADTPDNFQSRRPNTSFCFLDIRSPGLGDTAMYLCATSRENSSPLHFGNGTRLTVT.

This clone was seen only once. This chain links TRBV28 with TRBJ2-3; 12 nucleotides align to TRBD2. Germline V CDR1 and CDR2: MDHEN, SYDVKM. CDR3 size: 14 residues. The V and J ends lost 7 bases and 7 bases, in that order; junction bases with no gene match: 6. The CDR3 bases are TGTGCCAGCAAGCCCGGGACTAGCGGGCATACGCAGTATTTT. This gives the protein CASKPGTSGHTQYF.

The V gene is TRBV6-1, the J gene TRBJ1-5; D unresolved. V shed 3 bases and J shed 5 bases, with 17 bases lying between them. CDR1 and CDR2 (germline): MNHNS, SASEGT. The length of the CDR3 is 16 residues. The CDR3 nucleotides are TGTGCCAGCAGTGAGTCTGGGGTGATGAAATATCAGCCCCAGCATTTT. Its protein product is CASSESGVMKYQPQHF.

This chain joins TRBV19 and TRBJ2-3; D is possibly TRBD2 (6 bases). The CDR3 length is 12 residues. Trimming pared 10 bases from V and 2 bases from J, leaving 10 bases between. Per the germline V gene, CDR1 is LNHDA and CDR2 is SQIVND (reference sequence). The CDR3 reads CATGVPTDTQYF. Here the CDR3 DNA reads TGTGCCACGGGGGTCCCCACAGATACGCAGTATTTT.

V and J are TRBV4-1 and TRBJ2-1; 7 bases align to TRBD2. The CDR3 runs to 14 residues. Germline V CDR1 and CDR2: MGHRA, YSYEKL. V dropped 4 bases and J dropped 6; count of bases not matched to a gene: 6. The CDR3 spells CASSRGLGTNEQFF. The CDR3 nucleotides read TGCGCCAGCAGCCGAGGACTAGGTACCAATGAGCAGTTCTTC.

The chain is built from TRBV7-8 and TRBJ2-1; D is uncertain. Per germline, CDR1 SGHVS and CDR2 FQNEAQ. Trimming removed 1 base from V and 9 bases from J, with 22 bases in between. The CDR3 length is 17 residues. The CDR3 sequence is CASSLVGGQVPLVEQFF. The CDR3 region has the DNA TGTGCCAGCAGCTTAGTTGGTGGTCAGGTCCCTCTTGTTGAGCAGTTCTTC.

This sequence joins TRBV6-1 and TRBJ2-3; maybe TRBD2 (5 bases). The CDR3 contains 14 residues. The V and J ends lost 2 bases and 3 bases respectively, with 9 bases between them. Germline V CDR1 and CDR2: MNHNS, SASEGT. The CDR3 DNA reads TGTGCCAGCAGTGAACGGGGTGTGACAGATACGCAGTATTTT. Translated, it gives CASSERGVTDTQYF.

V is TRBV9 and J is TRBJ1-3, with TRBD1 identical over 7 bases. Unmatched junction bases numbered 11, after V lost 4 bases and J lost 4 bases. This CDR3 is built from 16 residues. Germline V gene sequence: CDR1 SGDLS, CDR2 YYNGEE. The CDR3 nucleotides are TGTGCCAGCAGCCCGGGACAGTTATATACCGGAAACACCATATATTTT. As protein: CASSPGQLYTGNTIYF.

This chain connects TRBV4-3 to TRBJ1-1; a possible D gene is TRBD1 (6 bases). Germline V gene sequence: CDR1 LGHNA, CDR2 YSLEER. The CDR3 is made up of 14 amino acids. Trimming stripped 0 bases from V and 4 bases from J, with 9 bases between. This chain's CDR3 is CASSQETGLTEAFF. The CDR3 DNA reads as TGCGCCAGCAGCCAAGAGACAGGACTCACTGAAGCTTTCTTT.

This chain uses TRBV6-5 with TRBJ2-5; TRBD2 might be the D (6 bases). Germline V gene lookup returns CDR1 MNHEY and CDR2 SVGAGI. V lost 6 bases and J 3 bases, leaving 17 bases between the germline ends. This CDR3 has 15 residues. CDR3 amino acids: CASRPGARGKETQYF. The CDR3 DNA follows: TGTGCCAGCAGGCCTGGGGCCCGGGGGAAAGAGACCCAGTACTTC.

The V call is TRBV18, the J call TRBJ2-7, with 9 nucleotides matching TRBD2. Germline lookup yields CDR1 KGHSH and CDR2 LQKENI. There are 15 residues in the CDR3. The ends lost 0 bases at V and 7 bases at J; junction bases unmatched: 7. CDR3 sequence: CASSPPGGRGEEQYF. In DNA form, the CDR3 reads TGTGCCAGCTCACCACCGGGCGGGAGGGGGGAAGAGCAGTACTTC.

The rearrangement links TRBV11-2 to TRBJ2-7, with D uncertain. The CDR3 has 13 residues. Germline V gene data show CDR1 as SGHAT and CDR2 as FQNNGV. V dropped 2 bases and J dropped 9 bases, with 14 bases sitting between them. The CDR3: CASSLSLGDGQYF. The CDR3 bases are TGTGCCAGCAGCTTATCTTTAGGTGATGGGCAGTACTTC.

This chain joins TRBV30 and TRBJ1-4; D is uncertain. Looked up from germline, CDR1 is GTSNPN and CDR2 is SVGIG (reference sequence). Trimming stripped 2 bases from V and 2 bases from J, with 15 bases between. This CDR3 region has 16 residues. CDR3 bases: TGTGCCTGGAGTCCCCCATCGGGGTCCACTAATGAAAAACTGTTTTTT. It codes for CAWSPPSGSTNEKLFF.

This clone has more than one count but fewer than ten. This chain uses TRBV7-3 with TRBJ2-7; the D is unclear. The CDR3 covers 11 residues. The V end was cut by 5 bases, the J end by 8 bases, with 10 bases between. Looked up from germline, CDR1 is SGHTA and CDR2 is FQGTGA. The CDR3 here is CASSGYGQQYF. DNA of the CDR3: TGTGCCAGCAGCGGATATGGACAGCAGTACTTC.

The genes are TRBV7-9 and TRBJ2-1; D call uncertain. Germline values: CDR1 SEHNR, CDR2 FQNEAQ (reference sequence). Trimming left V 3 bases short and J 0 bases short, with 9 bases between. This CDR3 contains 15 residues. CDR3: CASSLGRRSYNEQFF. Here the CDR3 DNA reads TGTGCCAGCAGCTTGGGCCGGCGCTCCTACAATGAGCAGTTCTTC.

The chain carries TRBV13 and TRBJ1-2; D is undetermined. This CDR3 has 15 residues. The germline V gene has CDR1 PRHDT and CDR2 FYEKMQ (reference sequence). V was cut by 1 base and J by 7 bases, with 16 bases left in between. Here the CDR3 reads CASSLELGRDLGYTF. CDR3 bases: TGTGCCAGCAGCTTAGAACTTGGGCGGGATCTTGGCTACACCTTC.

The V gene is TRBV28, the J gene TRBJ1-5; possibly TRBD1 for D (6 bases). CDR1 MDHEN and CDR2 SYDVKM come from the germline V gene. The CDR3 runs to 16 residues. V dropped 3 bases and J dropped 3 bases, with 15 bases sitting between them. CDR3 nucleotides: TGTGCCAGCAGTTTTAGGGGGAGGGGAGTCAATCAGCCCCAGCATTTT. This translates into CASSFRGRGVNQPQHF.

In DNA form, the CDR3 reads TGTGCCAGCGGCAAGCGGGGGGCCGGCTGGGAGCAGTACTTC. It translates to CASGKRGAGWEQYF. The chain has TRBV28 and TRBJ2-7, with 9 bases aligning to TRBD2. J lost 7 bases, V lost 8 bases, and 12 bases had no gene match. From germline, CDR1 is MDHEN and CDR2 SYDVKM. The CDR3 runs 14 residues. The complete variable domain, with remaining parts taken from reference TRBV28 and TRBJ2-7, reads DVKVTQSSRYLVKRTGEKVFLECVQDMDHENMFWYRQDPGLGLRLIYFSYDVKMKEKGDIPEGYSVSREKKERFSLILESASTNQTSMYLCASGKRGAGWEQYFGPGTRLTVT.

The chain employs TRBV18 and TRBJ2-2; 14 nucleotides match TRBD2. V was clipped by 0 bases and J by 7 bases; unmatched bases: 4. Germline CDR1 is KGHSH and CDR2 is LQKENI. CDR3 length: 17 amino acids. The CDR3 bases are TGTGCCAGCTCACCACCGGGACTAGCGGGAGCTGGCGGGGAGCTGTTTTTT. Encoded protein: CASSPPGLAGAGGELFF.

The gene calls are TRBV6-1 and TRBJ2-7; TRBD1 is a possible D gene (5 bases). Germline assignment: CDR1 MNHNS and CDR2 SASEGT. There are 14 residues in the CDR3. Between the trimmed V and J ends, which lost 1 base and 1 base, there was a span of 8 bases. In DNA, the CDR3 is TGTGCCAGCAGTGAAGGACAGCCATCCTACGAGCAGTACTTC. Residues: CASSEGQPSYEQYF.

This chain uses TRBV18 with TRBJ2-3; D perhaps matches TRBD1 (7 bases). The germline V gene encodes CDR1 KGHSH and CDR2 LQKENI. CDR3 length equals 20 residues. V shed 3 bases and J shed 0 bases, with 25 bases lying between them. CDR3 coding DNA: TGTGCCAGCTCACCCGGGGAGAGAGCGGAGGGGGCACTAAGCACAGATACGCAGTATTTT. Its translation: CASSPGERAEGALSTDTQYF.

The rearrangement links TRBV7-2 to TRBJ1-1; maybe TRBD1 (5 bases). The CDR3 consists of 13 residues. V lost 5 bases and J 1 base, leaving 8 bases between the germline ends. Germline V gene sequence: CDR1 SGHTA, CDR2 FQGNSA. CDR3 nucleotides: TGTGCCAGCAGCCAACAGGAGAACACTGAAGCTTTCTTT. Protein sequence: CASSQQENTEAFF.

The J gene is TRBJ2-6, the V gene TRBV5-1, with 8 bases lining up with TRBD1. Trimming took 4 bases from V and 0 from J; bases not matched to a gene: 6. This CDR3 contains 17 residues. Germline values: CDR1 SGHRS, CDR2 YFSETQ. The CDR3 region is CASSLRDRISGANVLTF. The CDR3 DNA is TGCGCCAGCAGCCTCCGGGACAGGATCTCTGGGGCCAACGTCCTGACTTTC.

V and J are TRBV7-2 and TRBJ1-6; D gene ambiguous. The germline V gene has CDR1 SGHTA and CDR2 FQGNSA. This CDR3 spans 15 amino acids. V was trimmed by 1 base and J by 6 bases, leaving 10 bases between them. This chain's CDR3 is CASSLVSDGNSPLHF. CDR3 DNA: TGTGCCAGCAGCTTAGTCTCTGACGGTAATTCACCCCTCCACTTT.